This T cell receptor (beta chain) was observed in a study of cytotoxic CD8 clonotypes in ibrutinib-treated CLL. In this sample, this clone turned up once. This CDR3 has 13 residues. The germline CDR1 and CDR2 sequences are MNHNS and SASEGT. The V gene lost 2 bases and the J gene lost 2 bases, with 7 bases spanning the gap. Assay used: immunoSEQ multiplex PCR; TCRdb lists only in-frame clones, some missing. The table includes some 290,000 clones, around four fifths detected once. Specimen: PBMCs, collected before ibrutinib treatment. The chain is built from TRBV6-1 and TRBJ2-7; unclear D gene. The receptor comes from a human donor with chronic lymphocytic leukemia. DNA of the CDR3: TGTGCCAGCAGTGAATCAAGTACCTACGAGCAGTACTTC. It codes for CASSESSTYEQYF.